Below are 13 T cell receptor beta chains sequenced from a single sample in a study of T cell responses to AZD1222 COVID-19 vaccine. Profiling relied on immunoSEQ multiplex PCR, and the TCRdb table lists in-frame clones only, not all of them. The sample carries about 140,000 clones, 85% to 90% recorded once. The sequenced sample was peripheral blood, obtained 28 days after the second AZD1222 dose. The source of these receptors is an adult who received the AZD1222 COVID-19 vaccine.

This chain uses TRBV5-8 with TRBJ2-1; 9 bases are a match to TRBD2. With V trimmed by 4 bases and J by 8 bases, 7 bases remained unmatched. The germline V gene has CDR1 SGHTS and CDR2 YDEGEE. There are 14 residues in the CDR3. The chain's CDR3 is CASSGRGGRDEQFF. The CDR3 DNA follows: TGTGCCAGCAGCGGGCGGGGGGGCAGAGATGAGCAGTTCTTC.

The chain joins TRBV28 to TRBJ2-7, with 7 bases matching TRBD2. The germline gives CDR1 MDHEN, CDR2 SYDVKM. The CDR3 runs 12 residues. With V trimmed by 11 bases and J by 1 base, 5 bases remained unmatched. CDR3 DNA: TGTGCCGGAGCGGGGAATTCCTACGAGCAGTACTTC. It yields the protein CAGAGNSYEQYF.

In its sample, this clone was seen a few times. The V call is TRBV7-2, the J call TRBJ2-1; 8 nucleotides agree with TRBD2. The ends lost 1 base at V and 4 bases at J; junction bases unmatched: 6. The V gene's germline CDR1 is SGHTA and CDR2 FQGNSA. This CDR3 region has 16 residues. The CDR3 sequence is CASSLVYSGGYNEQFF. The CDR3 region has the DNA TGTGCCAGCAGCTTAGTTTACAGCGGGGGTTACAATGAGCAGTTCTTC. The whole variable domain, remainder taken from reference TRBV7-2 and TRBJ2-1, is GAGVSQSPSNKVTEKGKDVELRCDPISGHTALYWYRQSLGQGLEFLIYFQGNSAPDKSGLPSDRFSAERTGGSVSTLTIQRTQQEDSAVYLCASSLVYSGGYNEQFFGPGTRLTVL.

The V call is TRBV5-1, the J call TRBJ2-2, with D possibly matching TRBD1 (5 bases). The ends were cut back, 4 bases at V and 1 base at J, with 14 bases in the middle. The CDR3 is made up of 16 amino acids. CDR1 is SGHRS and CDR2 is YFSETQ in the germline V gene. The CDR3 loop reads CASSQRRGVNTGELFF. CDR3 nucleotide sequence: TGCGCCAGCAGCCAGCGAAGGGGCGTGAACACCGGGGAGCTGTTTTTT.

The rearrangement joins TRBV7-9 to TRBJ2-1; the match to TRBD2 covers 7 bases. The CDR3 has 12 amino acids. With 8 bases clipped from V and 5 bases from J, the junction kept 3 bases outside the gene matches. Per the germline V gene, CDR1 is SEHNR and CDR2 is FQNEAQ (reference sequence). The CDR3 region has the DNA TGTGCCAGCGGGGCGGGGGACAATGAGCAGTTCTTC. Translating it yields CASGAGDNEQFF.

The chain recombines TRBV7-3 with TRBJ1-2, with no clear D. V was clipped by 5 bases and J by 2 bases, with 12 bases between them. The CDR3 is 14 residues long. Germline CDR1 reads SGHTA; CDR2 reads FQGTGA. The CDR3 loop reads CASSPGSGNYGYTF. As DNA, the CDR3 is TGTGCCAGCAGCCCGGGGTCGGGGAACTATGGCTACACCTTC.

The chain couples TRBV7-2 to TRBJ2-7; no clear D. The CDR3 extends over 11 amino acids. Trimming left V 5 bases short and J 6 bases short, with 8 bases between. Germline CDR1 is SGHTA and CDR2 is FQGNSA. CDR3 sequence reads: CASSPAFEQYF. CDR3 nucleotide sequence: TGTGCCAGCAGCCCCGCTTTCGAGCAGTACTTC.

The chain carries TRBV5-1 and TRBJ2-3; 8 bases align to TRBD2. Germline V gene data show CDR1 as SGHRS and CDR2 as YFSETQ. V lost 0 bases to trimming and J lost 5 bases; unmatched junction nucleotides: 5. This CDR3 has 15 amino acids. The CDR3: CASSLELAVGDTQYF. The CDR3 coding sequence is TGCGCCAGCAGCTTGGAACTAGCGGTGGGAGATACGCAGTATTTT.

The chain joins TRBV19 to TRBJ1-5; possibly TRBD1 for D (6 bases). Germline CDR1 and CDR2: LNHDA and SQIVND (reference sequence). CDR3 size: 18 residues. Trimming cost V 4 bases and J 5 bases, with 24 bases left between them. Here the CDR3 reads CASSTLDSRGYTDQPQHF. For the CDR3, the DNA is TGTGCCAGTAGTACCCTGGATTCCAGGGGATATACGGATCAGCCCCAGCATTTT.

The J gene is TRBJ1-5, the V gene TRBV10-3, with 7 bases matching TRBD1. The CDR3 is 13 residues long. The germline gives CDR1 ENHRY, CDR2 SYGVKD. The chain's CDR3 is CATQGGGDQPQHF. The CDR3 DNA is TGTGCTACTCAGGGGGGAGGAGATCAGCCCCAGCATTTT.

The V gene is TRBV28, the J gene TRBJ1-2; no clear D gene. The V gene lost 2 bases and the J gene lost 6 bases, with 13 bases spanning the gap. The CDR3 is 14 amino acids. Per the germline V gene, CDR1 is MDHEN and CDR2 is SYDVKM. The CDR3: CASSLGRAGNGYTF. The CDR3 DNA reads TGTGCCAGCAGTTTAGGGCGTGCTGGGAATGGCTACACCTTC.

The rearrangement links TRBV30 to TRBJ1-1; no clear D gene. V lost 3 bases and J lost 5, with 19 bases in between. CDR1 is GTSNPN and CDR2 is SVGIG in the germline V gene (reference sequence). The length of the CDR3 is 15 residues. The CDR3 sequence is CAWSPTEGLGTEAFF. The CDR3 DNA is TGTGCCTGGAGCCCCACAGAGGGCTTGGGGACTGAAGCTTTCTTT.

The chain recombines TRBV5-4 with TRBJ2-7, with 10 bases that match TRBD2. Germline CDR1 is SGHNT and CDR2 is YYREEE (reference sequence). The CDR3 contains 15 residues. V trimming: 4 bases; J trimming: 0 bases; junction bases outside the gene matches: 4. CDR3 sequence reads: CASSASSGSSYEQYF. The CDR3 region has the DNA TGTGCCAGCAGCGCCTCTAGCGGGAGCTCCTACGAGCAGTACTTC.